Listed below are T cell receptor beta chains from one sample, sequenced in a study of blood T cell repertoires in COVID-19. Produced via immunoSEQ multiplex PCR; TCRdb's table is partial and in-frame only. The sample yields 150,000 to 200,000 clones, roughly 80% seen once. Sequencing was done on a sample of PBMCs or T cells enriched from blood (not recorded which). The source of these receptors is a man aged 45-65 years who had recovered from COVID-19. CDR3s include the opening cysteine and the closing phenylalanine or tryptophan. A D gene is named only where the DNA matches it firmly.

J,D,V,CDR3
TRBJ1-4,TRBD1,TRBV2,CASVAPGGQANEKLFF
TRBJ1-4,NA,TRBV3-1/TRBV3-2,CASSQEGRTNEKLFF
TRBJ1-2,TRBD1,TRBV6-5,CASRTGTEGNYGYTF
TRBJ1-5,NA,TRBV27,CASSPLWGEDQPQHF
TRBJ1-6,TRBD1,TRBV30,CAWGTGSSYNSPLHF
TRBJ2-3,NA,TRBV21-1,CASSNRTPLSATQYF
TRBJ2-4,NA,TRBV2,CASNQFQTKNIQYF
TRBJ2-3,TRBD1,TRBV5-1,CASSERTGGLSTDTQYF
TRBJ2-5,NA,TRBV29-1,CSGGLLETQYF
TRBJ1-6,NA,TRBV3-1/TRBV3-2,CASSHDGSRDAPLHF